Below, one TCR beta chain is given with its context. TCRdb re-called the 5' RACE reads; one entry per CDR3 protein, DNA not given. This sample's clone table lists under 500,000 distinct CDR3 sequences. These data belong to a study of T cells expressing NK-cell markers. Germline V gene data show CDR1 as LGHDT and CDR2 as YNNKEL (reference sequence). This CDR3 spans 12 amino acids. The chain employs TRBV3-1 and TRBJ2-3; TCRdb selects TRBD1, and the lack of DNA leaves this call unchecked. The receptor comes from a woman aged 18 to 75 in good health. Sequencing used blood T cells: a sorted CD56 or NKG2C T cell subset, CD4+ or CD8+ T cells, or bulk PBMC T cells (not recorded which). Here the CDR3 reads CASCTGTDTQYF.